This TCR beta chain was sequenced for a study of response to subunit inactivated influenza vaccine. MiXCR was run by TCRdb on the RT-PCR reads, yielding one entry per CDR3 protein. The sample consists of some 550,000 distinct CDR3 sequences, approximately 22% of them appearing once. V was shortened by 6 bases and J by 15 bases, with 18 bases between the two germline ends. The CDR3 is made up of 12 amino acids. The germline CDR1 and CDR2 sequences are MNHEY and SVGEGT. These data were also filed under a second study, of T cells expressing NK-cell markers. That paper states: UMIs accompanied the 5'RACE template switching by which TCR beta cDNA was made. NKG2C+ dominant clonotypes from over 5 donors made up about 1.0-7.5% of CD8+ T cells.

The receptor's source is a man aged 45-60 years who received an inactivated influenza vaccine. The chain carries TRBV6-2 or TRBV6-3 and TRBJ2-1; D gene uncertain. The sequences come from CD4+ T cells sorted from PBMCs, collected roughly 13 days after vaccination. The CDR3 bases are TGTGCCAGCAGCTTCGGACCCCAGAGTGGGTTCTTC. Translated: CASSFGPQSGFF.